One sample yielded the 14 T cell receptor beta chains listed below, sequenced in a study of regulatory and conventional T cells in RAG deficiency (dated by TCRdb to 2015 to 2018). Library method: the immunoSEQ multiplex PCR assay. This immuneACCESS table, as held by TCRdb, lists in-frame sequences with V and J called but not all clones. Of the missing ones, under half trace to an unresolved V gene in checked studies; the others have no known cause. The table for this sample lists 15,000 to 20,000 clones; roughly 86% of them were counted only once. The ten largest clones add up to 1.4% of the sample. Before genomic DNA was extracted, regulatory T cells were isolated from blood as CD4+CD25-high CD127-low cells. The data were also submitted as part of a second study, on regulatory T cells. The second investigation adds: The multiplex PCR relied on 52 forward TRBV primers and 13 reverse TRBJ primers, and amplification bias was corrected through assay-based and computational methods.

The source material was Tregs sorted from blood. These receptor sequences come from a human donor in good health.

CDR3 sequence reads: CASSSRLGAYGSYEQYF. DNA for the CDR3: TGTGCCAGCAGTTCCCGCCTTGGGGCATACGGCTCCTACGAGCAGTACTTC. The gene calls are TRBV28 and TRBJ2-7; D possibly corresponds to TRBD1 (5 bases). Germline CDR1 and CDR2: MDHEN and SYDVKM. V lost 4 bases and J 0 bases, leaving 19 bases between the germline ends. This CDR3 is built from 17 residues.

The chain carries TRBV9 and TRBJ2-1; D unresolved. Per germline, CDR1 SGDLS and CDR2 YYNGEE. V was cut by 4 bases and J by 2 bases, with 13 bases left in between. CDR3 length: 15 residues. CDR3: CASSPVKGTYNEQFF. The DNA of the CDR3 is TGTGCCAGCAGCCCAGTCAAGGGAACCTACAATGAGCAGTTCTTC.

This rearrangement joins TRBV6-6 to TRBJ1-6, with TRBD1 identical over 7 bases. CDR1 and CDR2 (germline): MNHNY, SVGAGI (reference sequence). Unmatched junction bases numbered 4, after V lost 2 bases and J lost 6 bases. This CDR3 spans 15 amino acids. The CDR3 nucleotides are TGTGCCAGCAGTTACGGACAGGCTCCTAATTCACCCCTCCACTTT. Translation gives CASSYGQAPNSPLHF.

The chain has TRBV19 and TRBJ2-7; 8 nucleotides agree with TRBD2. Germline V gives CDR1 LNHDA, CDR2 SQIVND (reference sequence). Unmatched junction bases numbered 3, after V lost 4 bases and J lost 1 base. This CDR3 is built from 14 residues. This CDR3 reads CASSTLAASYEQYF. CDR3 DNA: TGTGCCAGTAGTACACTAGCGGCATCCTACGAGCAGTACTTC.

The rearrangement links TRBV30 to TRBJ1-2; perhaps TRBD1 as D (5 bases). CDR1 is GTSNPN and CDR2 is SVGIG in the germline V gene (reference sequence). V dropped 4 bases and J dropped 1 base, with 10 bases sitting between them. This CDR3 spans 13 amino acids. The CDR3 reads CAWKTGVNYGYTF. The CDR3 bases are TGTGCCTGGAAAACGGGGGTTAACTATGGCTACACCTTC.

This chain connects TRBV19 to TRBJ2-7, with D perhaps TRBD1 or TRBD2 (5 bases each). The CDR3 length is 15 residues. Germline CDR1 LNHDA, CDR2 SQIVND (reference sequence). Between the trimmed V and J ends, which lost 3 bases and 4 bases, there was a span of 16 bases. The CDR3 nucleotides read TGTGCCAGTAGTATTAACTCAGGGAGAGGTTACGAGCAGTACTTC. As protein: CASSINSGRGYEQYF.

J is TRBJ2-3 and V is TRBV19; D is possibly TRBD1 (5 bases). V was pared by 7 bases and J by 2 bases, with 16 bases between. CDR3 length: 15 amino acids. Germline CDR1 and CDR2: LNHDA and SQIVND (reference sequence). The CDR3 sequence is CASIPTAVSTDTQYF. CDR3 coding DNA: TGTGCCAGTATACCGACAGCCGTTTCCACAGATACGCAGTATTTT.

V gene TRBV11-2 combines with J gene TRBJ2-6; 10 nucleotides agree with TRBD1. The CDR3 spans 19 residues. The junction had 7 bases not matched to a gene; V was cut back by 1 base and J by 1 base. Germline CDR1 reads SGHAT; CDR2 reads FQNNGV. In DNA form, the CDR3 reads TGTGCCAGCAGCTTAGTTGGGACAGGGGTCGGGTCTGGGGCCAACGTCCTGACTTTC. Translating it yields CASSLVGTGVGSGANVLTF.

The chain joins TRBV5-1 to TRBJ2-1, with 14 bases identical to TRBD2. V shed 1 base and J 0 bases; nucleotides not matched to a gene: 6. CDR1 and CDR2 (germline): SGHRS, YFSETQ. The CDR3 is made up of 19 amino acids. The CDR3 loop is CASSLRGLAGVGSYNEQFF. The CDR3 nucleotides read TGCGCCAGCAGCTTGCGGGGACTAGCGGGAGTCGGCTCCTACAATGAGCAGTTCTTC.

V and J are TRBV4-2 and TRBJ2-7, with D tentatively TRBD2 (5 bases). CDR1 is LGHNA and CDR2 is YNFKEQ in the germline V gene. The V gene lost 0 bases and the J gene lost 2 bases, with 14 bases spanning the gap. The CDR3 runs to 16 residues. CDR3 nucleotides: TGTGCCAGCAGCCAAGATAGTAATAGCGCTACCTACGAGCAGTACTTC. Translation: CASSQDSNSATYEQYF.

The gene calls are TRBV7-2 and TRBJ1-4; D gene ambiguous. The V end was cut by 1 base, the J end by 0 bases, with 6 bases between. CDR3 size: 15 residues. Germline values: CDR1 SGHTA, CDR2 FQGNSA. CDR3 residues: CASSLVGTTNEKLFF. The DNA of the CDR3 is TGTGCCAGCAGCTTAGTAGGGACAACTAATGAAAAACTGTTTTTT. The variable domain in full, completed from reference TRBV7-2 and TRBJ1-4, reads GAGVSQSPSNKVTEKGKDVELRCDPISGHTALYWYRQSLGQGLEFLIYFQGNSAPDKSGLPSDRFSAERTGGSVSTLTIQRTQQEDSAVYLCASSLVGTTNEKLFFGSGTQLSVL.

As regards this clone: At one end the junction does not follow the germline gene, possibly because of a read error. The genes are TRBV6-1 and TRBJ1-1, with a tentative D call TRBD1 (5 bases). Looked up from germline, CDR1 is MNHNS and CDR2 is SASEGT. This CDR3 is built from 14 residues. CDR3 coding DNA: TGTGCCAGCAGTGAAGCTTCTACAGGAGAGAAAGGAGTCTTT. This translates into CASSEASTGEKGVF.

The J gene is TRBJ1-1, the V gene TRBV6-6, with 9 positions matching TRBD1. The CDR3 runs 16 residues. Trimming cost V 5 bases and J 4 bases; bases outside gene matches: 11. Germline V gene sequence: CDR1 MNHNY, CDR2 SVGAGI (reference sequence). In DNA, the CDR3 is TGTGCCAGCAGTCGGGGTTCGACAGGGGGGGTCACTGAAGCTTTCTTT. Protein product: CASSRGSTGGVTEAFF.

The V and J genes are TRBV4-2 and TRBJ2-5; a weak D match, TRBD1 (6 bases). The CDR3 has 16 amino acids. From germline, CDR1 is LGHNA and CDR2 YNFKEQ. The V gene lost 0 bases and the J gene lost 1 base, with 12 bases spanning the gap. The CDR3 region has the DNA TGTGCCAGCAGCCAAGAGAGGACAGACACCCAAGAGACCCAGTACTTC. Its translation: CASSQERTDTQETQYF.